This T cell receptor beta chain was profiled in a study of T cells after posttransplantation cyclophosphamide. TCRdb keeps only in-frame clones here, not all; method: immunoSEQ multiplex PCR. The sample has 9,000 to 9,500 clones; approximately 98% are singletons. The V and J ends lost 5 bases and 0 bases respectively, with 8 bases between them. There are 13 residues in the CDR3. Per germline, CDR1 LNHDA and CDR2 SQIVND (reference sequence). Input material: naive CD8+ T cells sorted from PBMCs. The V call is TRBV19, the J call TRBJ2-7; the D gene is possibly TRBD2 (5 bases). The sequence derives from a man over 45 in good health, CMV-negative, and a related stem cell transplant donor. The CDR3 nucleotides are TGTGCCAGTAGTTACGGACTCTCCTACGAGCAGTACTTC. Translating it yields CASSYGLSYEQYF.